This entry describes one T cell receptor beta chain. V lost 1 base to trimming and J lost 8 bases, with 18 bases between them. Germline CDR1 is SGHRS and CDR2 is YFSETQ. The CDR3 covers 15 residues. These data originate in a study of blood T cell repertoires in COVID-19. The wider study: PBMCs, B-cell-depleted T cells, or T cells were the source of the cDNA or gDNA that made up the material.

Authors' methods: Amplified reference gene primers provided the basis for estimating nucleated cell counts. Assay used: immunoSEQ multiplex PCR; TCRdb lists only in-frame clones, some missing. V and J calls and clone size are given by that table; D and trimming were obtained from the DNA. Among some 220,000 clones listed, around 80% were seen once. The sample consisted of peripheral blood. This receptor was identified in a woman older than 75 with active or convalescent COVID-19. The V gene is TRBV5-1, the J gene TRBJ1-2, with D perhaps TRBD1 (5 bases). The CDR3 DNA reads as TGCGCCAGCAGCTTGAGCACCGGCGGTGGGGGGGGCTACACCTTC. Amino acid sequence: CASSLSTGGGGGYTF.